These T cell receptor beta chains were read from a single sample in a study of T cell responses to AZD1222 COVID-19 vaccine. TCRdb's table, derived via immunoSEQ multiplex PCR, lists solely in-frame clones and lacks some. The table records 130,000 to 150,000 clones, about 91% of them present only once. This material consisted of peripheral blood, taken on day 0 of AZD1222 vaccination. The receptors come from an adult in good health. Both conserved end residues are part of each CDR3. The D gene is left open where the match is weak. The size entry is marked missing in some rows and otherwise reads once, few, many or a size class.

13	TRBJ1-1	TRBV6-5	-	-	TGTGCCAGCAGTTACAGTCGCGCCACTGAAGCTTTCTTT	CASSYSRATEAFF
11	TRBJ2-1	TRBV5-4	-	-	TGTGCCAGCAGCAGGTACAGTGAGCAGTTCTTC	CASSRYSEQFF
12	TRBJ1-4	TRBV29-1	-	-	TGCAGCGTCAGACTTTCGAATGAAAAACTGTTTTTT	CSVRLSNEKLFF
17	TRBJ2-1	TRBV4-1	-	once	TGCGCCAGCAGCCAGGCCCCGGGACAACGACAATTACATGAGCAGTTCTTC	CASSQAPGQRQLHEQFF
15	TRBJ2-3	TRBV30	-	-	TGTGCCTGGAGTCCGGGACAACGTTACACAGATACGCAGTATTTT	CAWSPGQRYTDTQYF
14	TRBJ1-4	TRBV5-1	-	-	TGCGCCAGCAGCGGGAGGGGAGGCGGGGAAAAACTGTTTTTT	CASSGRGGGEKLFF
14	TRBJ2-5	TRBV11-2	-	-	TGTGCCAGCAGCCGGGGGCAGCTCCAAGAGACCCAGTACTTC	CASSRGQLQETQYF
12	TRBJ1-2	TRBV24-1	-	-	TGTGCCACCAGTGACCGGAACTATGGCTACACCTTC	CATSDRNYGYTF
15	TRBJ2-1	TRBV5-4	TRBD2	-	TGTGCCAGCAGCTTAGATCTAGCGGGGCACAATGAGCAGTTCTTC	CASSLDLAGHNEQFF
13	TRBJ2-3	TRBV6-5	-	-	TGTGCCAGCAGTTACCCCGGGGGAGATACGCAGTATTTT	CASSYPGGDTQYF
15	TRBJ1-1	TRBV5-4	-	-	TGTGCCAGCAGCTTGGGTGCCAGTTTGAACACTGAAGCTTTCTTT	CASSLGASLNTEAFF
16	TRBJ1-4	TRBV5-5	TRBD1	-	TGTGCCAGCCTGCTTGGAGGGGTCAGGGGGAATGAAAAACTGTTTTTT	CASLLGGVRGNEKLFF
16	TRBJ1-4	TRBV4-2	-	-	TGTGCCAGCAGCCAAGAGGGCCGAACAACTAATGAAAAACTGTTTTTT	CASSQEGRTTNEKLFF
16	TRBJ1-2	TRBV7-9	TRBD1	-	TGTGCCAGCAGCCCAGGGAGGACAGGGGACAACTATGGCTACACCTTC	CASSPGRTGDNYGYTF
15	TRBJ1-4	TRBV9	TRBD1	once	TGTGCCAGCAGCGTCCAGGGACAGTTTAATGAAAAACTGTTTTTT	CASSVQGQFNEKLFF
11	TRBJ2-7	TRBV2	TRBD1	-	TGTGCCAGCAGGGACAGGGTCGAGCAGTACTTC	CASRDRVEQYF
15	TRBJ2-4	TRBV6-5	TRBD1	-	TGTGCCAGCAGTTACTGGACAGGGGGAAAAAACATTCAGTACTTC	CASSYWTGGKNIQYF
15	TRBJ2-5	TRBV5-1	-	-	TGCGCCAGCAGCTATCAAGGGGGGGGCCAAGAGACCCAGTACTTC	CASSYQGGGQETQYF
16	TRBJ1-1	TRBV28	TRBD1	-	TGTGCCAGCAGCCCACCCGGACAGGGGATGAACACTGAAGCTTTCTTT	CASSPPGQGMNTEAFF
16	TRBJ1-1	TRBV19	-	-	TGTGCCACCGTGAGGGGGGGACAAGTCTTGAACACTGAAGCTTTCTTT	CATVRGGQVLNTEAFF
15	TRBJ1-1	TRBV7-2	TRBD1	-	TGTGCCAGCAGCTTAAGCCGGGACAGGATGGGAGAAGCTTTCTTT	CASSLSRDRMGEAFF
13	TRBJ1-2	TRBV19	-	few	TGTGCCAGTAGCCTCTCAGAGGCCTATGGCTACACCTTC	CASSLSEAYGYTF
15	TRBJ1-1	TRBV5-4	TRBD1	-	TGTGCCAGCAGCTTGGTACAGGGGGAAGGCACTGAAGCTTTCTTT	CASSLVQGEGTEAFF
17	TRBJ1-5	TRBV6-6	-	-	TGTGCCAGCAGTCCCTCTCTTTGGTCCTGGAGCAATCAGCCCCAGCATTTT	CASSPSLWSWSNQPQHF
15	TRBJ1-2	TRBV14	TRBD1	once	TGTGCCAGCAGCCAACTGGACAGGGGCGACTATGGCTACACCTTC	CASSQLDRGDYGYTF
14	TRBJ2-2	TRBV7-2	-	-	TGTGCGCAGGGGGGAGATTTCAACACCGGGGAGCTGTTTTTT	CAQGGDFNTGELFF
16	TRBJ1-2	TRBV24-1	TRBD1	once	TGTGCCACCAGTGAGGGAGGGACAGGGACTAACTATGGCTACACCTTC	CATSEGGTGTNYGYTF
14	TRBJ1-2	TRBV7-2	TRBD1	once	TGTGCCAGCATATTCTCAGGGGGGCCTTATGGCTACACCTTC	CASIFSGGPYGYTF
15	TRBJ2-7	TRBV7-2	TRBD1	few	TGTGCCAGCAGCTTTACACCGGGACAGACATACGAGCAGTACTTC	CASSFTPGQTYEQYF
16	TRBJ1-2	TRBV3-1/TRBV3-2	-	medium-sized	TGTGCCAGCAGCCCCTTGGGTAAGGGGAGTGACTATGGCTACACCTTC	CASSPLGKGSDYGYTF
13	TRBJ1-6	TRBV7-2	-	-	TGTGCCAGCAGCTCAAACAGGGTCCCACCCCTCCACTTT	CASSSNRVPPLHF
13	TRBJ2-2	TRBV4-1	-	-	TGCGCCAGCAGCCAAGAAAGGACCGGGGAGCTGTTTTTT	CASSQERTGELFF
15	TRBJ2-5	TRBV7-2	TRBD2	-	TGTGCCAGCAGCTACCATGGCGGGGGACAAGAGACCCAGTACTTC	CASSYHGGGQETQYF
13	TRBJ1-2	TRBV10-3	TRBD1	-	TGTGCCATCAGACAGGGGGTTAACTATGGCTACACCTTC	CAIRQGVNYGYTF
13	TRBJ1-2	TRBV7-9	-	-	TGTGCCAGCAGCTTCGGACTTGAGTATGGCTACACCTTC	CASSFGLEYGYTF
17	TRBJ1-4	TRBV7-2	-	-	TGTGCCAGCAGCCCCCTTGGGGGTCAGGGGAGTTGGGAAAAACTGTTTTTT	CASSPLGGQGSWEKLFF
14	TRBJ1-2	TRBV28	TRBD1	-	TGTGCCAGCACCCTACAGGGGCGGAACTATGGCTACACCTTC	CASTLQGRNYGYTF
13	TRBJ1-2	TRBV3-1/TRBV3-2	-	once	TGTGCCAGCAGCCAAGACGTTCGGGCTGGCTACACCTTC	CASSQDVRAGYTF
16	TRBJ1-5	TRBV28	TRBD1	-	TGTGCCAGCAGTCCTGGGACAGTTGGCCAATATCAGCCCCAGCATTTT	CASSPGTVGQYQPQHF
12	TRBJ2-7	TRBV28	-	-	TGTGCCAGCAGTTACCAGGGTGGGGAGCAGTACTTC	CASSYQGGEQYF
14	TRBJ1-2	TRBV14	-	-	TGTGCCAGCAGCCAAGACCGGGGGGCCTATGGCTACACCTTC	CASSQDRGAYGYTF
15	TRBJ1-2	TRBV19	-	-	TGTGCCAGCCAGGACAGTGTGGGAGCCGACTATGGCTACACCTTC	CASQDSVGADYGYTF
14	TRBJ2-3	TRBV3-1/TRBV3-2	-	-	TGTGCCAGCAGCCACGGCGGGGGCACAGATACGCAGTATTTT	CASSHGGGTDTQYF
13	TRBJ1-2	TRBV3-1/TRBV3-2	-	-	TGTGCCAGCAGCCAAGTGGTCCGGGGCGGCTACACCTTC	CASSQVVRGGYTF
15	TRBJ1-1	TRBV6-6	-	-	TGTGCCAGCAGTTACGATGGGGTTGGGGCCACTGAAGCTTTCTTT	CASSYDGVGATEAFF
13	TRBJ1-2	TRBV27	-	-	TGTGCCAGCAGTTTAAACGGAAACTATGGCTACACCTTC	CASSLNGNYGYTF
14	TRBJ1-2	TRBV2	TRBD1	-	TGTGCCAGCAGTCCAGAAAGGACAGGCTTTGGCTACACCTTC	CASSPERTGFGYTF
14	TRBJ2-2	TRBV5-1	-	-	TGCGCCAGCAGCTTGGTGCCAGGTACCGGGGAGCTGTTTTTT	CASSLVPGTGELFF
16	TRBJ1-2	TRBV4-1	TRBD1	-	TGCGCCAGCAGCCAAGACCCCGGACAGGTGAACTATGGCTACACCTTC	CASSQDPGQVNYGYTF
13	TRBJ2-5	TRBV16	-	-	TGTGCCAGCAGCCAATACCGACAAGAGACCCAGTACTTC	CASSQYRQETQYF
14	TRBJ1-1	TRBV18	-	-	TGTGCCAGCTCACCCCAAGGGGGGAACACTGAAGCTTTCTTT	CASSPQGGNTEAFF
17	TRBJ1-3	TRBV21-1	-	-	TGTGCCAGCAGCAAAGCTTATTGGGGGAGTTCCGGAAACACCATATATTTT	CASSKAYWGSSGNTIYF
19	TRBJ2-7	TRBV4-1	TRBD2	few	TGCGCCAGCAGCCAAGAGGTTCCGATAGCGGGGGGTGACTCCTACGAGCAGTACTTC	CASSQEVPIAGGDSYEQYF
13	TRBJ1-2	TRBV5-6	-	-	TGTGCCAGCAGCTTGACAGACGACTATGGCTACACCTTC	CASSLTDDYGYTF
15	TRBJ2-7	TRBV7-2	-	once	TGTGCCAGCAGCAATCCCGGGACCACAGGCTACGAGCAGTACTTC	CASSNPGTTGYEQYF
16	TRBJ2-2	TRBV5-1	TRBD2	-	TGCGCCAGCAGCTTGGTAGCGGGGGGGAACACCGGGGAGCTGTTTTTT	CASSLVAGGNTGELFF
15	TRBJ1-6	TRBV4-1	-	-	TGCGCCAGCAGCCGCCCCTCCACAGTTCCCGAGCCCCTCCACTTT	CASSRPSTVPEPLHF